The 11 T cell receptor beta chains reported below all come from one sample, sequenced in a study of T cell responses to AZD1222 COVID-19 vaccine (dated by TCRdb to the early 2020s). Libraries were built with the immunoSEQ multiplex PCR assay. Imported from immuneACCESS, the table was reduced by TCRdb to in-frame sequences with V and J called. These copies leave out some clones; in studies compared against another copy, an unresolved V gene accounts for under half, and the cause of the remainder is not known. The sample table records approximately 180,000 clones; about 92% of these occur just once. 2.5% to 3% of the sample comes from the top ten. This sample's time point label indicates: baseline before first vaccination. Sample: peripheral blood, taken on day 0 of AZD1222 vaccination. The receptors come from an adult in good health.

This chain joins TRBV3-1 (or the pseudogene TRBV3-2) and TRBJ2-1, with 11 bases identical to TRBD2. Germline loops: CDR1 LGHDT, CDR2 YNNKEL (reference sequence). The CDR3 contains 16 residues. V gave up 6 bases and J gave up 3 bases; unmatched junction bases: 7. This CDR3 is CASSDLAGGIYNEQFF. Written as DNA, the CDR3 is TGTGCCAGCAGTGACCTAGCGGGAGGAATCTACAATGAGCAGTTCTTC.

The chain links TRBV19 to TRBJ1-4, with D possibly TRBD1 on 5 matching bases. The V gene lost 2 bases and the J gene lost 3 bases, with 13 bases spanning the gap. The CDR3 consists of 16 residues. Per germline, CDR1 LNHDA and CDR2 SQIVND (reference sequence). DNA of the CDR3: TGTGCCAGTAGTATACCCTCGACAGTAGCTAATGAAAAACTGTTTTTT. This gives the protein CASSIPSTVANEKLFF.

This clone was seen many times. The rearrangement uses TRBV15 and TRBJ2-3, with TRBD1 matching over 7 bases. Germline CDR1 reads LNHNV; CDR2 reads YYDKDF (reference sequence). Losses at the gene ends were 6 bases for V and 1 base for J; bases not matched to a gene: 10. The CDR3 runs to 16 residues. CDR3 DNA sequence: TGTGCCACCAGTTATTCCCGACAGGGAGGCACAGATACGCAGTATTTT. Its translation is CATSYSRQGGTDTQYF.

This clone showed up just once. The V gene is TRBV18, the J gene TRBJ2-1, with 11 bases identical to TRBD2. V shed 4 bases and J 8 bases; nucleotides not matched to a gene: 7. This CDR3 contains 15 residues. Germline CDR1 KGHSH, CDR2 LQKENI. CDR3 amino acids: CASSLTSGRGYEQFF. CDR3 nucleotide sequence: TGTGCCAGCTCACTCACTAGCGGGAGAGGGTATGAGCAGTTCTTC.

V gene TRBV27 combines with J gene TRBJ1-6; TRBD1 agrees at 7 bases. The CDR3 runs 16 residues. Germline V gene lookup returns CDR1 MNHEY and CDR2 SMNVEV (reference sequence). V lost 0 bases, J lost 2 bases, and 1 base stayed unmatched. This chain's CDR3 is CASSLSGGTYNSPLHF. As DNA, the CDR3 is TGTGCCAGCAGTTTATCAGGGGGCACCTATAATTCACCCCTCCACTTT.

Only one count was recorded for this clone. This chain links TRBV30 with TRBJ2-1; 12 bases fit TRBD2. CDR1 is GTSNPN and CDR2 is SVGIG in the germline V gene (reference sequence). V shed 4 bases, J shed 7 bases, and the junction held 23 bases outside the gene matches. CDR3 length equals 20 residues. The CDR3 DNA reads TGTGCCTGGACCTCCCGGAACAGACCTAATCTAGCGGGAGGGCCTAATGAGCAGTTCTTC. Encoded protein: CAWTSRNRPNLAGGPNEQFF.

The genes are TRBV27 and TRBJ2-7; a possible D gene is TRBD1 (7 bases). The V end lost 0 bases, the J end lost 4 bases, and 10 bases lay between the germline ends. The germline CDR1 and CDR2 sequences are MNHEY and SMNVEV (reference sequence). This CDR3 spans 14 amino acids. The CDR3 here is CASSLSRGVYEQYF. Here the CDR3 DNA reads TGTGCCAGCAGTTTATCCAGGGGGGTTTACGAGCAGTACTTC.

The chain combines TRBV27 with TRBJ1-5; 7 bases line up with TRBD1. Trimming took 4 bases from V and 6 from J; bases not matched to a gene: 9. The germline gives CDR1 MNHEY, CDR2 SMNVEV (reference sequence). This CDR3 is 15 amino acids long. CDR3: CASSYSTGSGQPQHF. As DNA, the CDR3 is TGTGCCAGCAGTTATTCGACAGGGTCCGGTCAGCCCCAGCATTTT.

The V call is TRBV25-1, the J call TRBJ1-5; D unclear. This CDR3 is 12 amino acids long. In germline, CDR1 is MGHDK, CDR2 SYGVNS. Trimming stripped 8 bases from V and 2 bases from J, with 7 bases between. CDR3 in DNA: TGTGCCAGCCGTCGGGGCAATCAGCCCCAGCATTTT. Translated, it gives CASRRGNQPQHF.

V usage is TRBV6-1 and J usage is TRBJ1-2; D is possibly TRBD1 (6 bases). V was pared by 2 bases and J by 4 bases, with 14 bases between. Germline V gene lookup returns CDR1 MNHNS and CDR2 SASEGT. This CDR3 has 15 amino acids. CDR3 sequence: CASSELGGAGYGYTF. The CDR3 nucleotides are TGTGCCAGCAGTGAATTGGGGGGCGCTGGCTATGGCTACACCTTC.

The chain recombines TRBV5-6 with TRBJ2-3, with D perhaps TRBD2 (5 bases). Trimming pared 0 bases from V and 4 bases from J, leaving 15 bases between. The CDR3 is 16 residues long. Per the germline V gene, CDR1 is SGHDT and CDR2 is YYEEEE. In DNA, the CDR3 is TGTGCCAGCAGCTTGGTGGACGTGGGAGTAGCAGATACGCAGTATTTT. Its translation: CASSLVDVGVADTQYF.